This T cell receptor beta chain was observed in a study of control samples from healthy donors and cancer patients. V gave up 7 bases and J gave up 12 bases, with 18 bases separating them. Germline V gene sequence: CDR1 MRHNA, CDR2 SNTAGT. The CDR3 totals 12 residues. The method was immunoSEQ multiplex PCR; TCRdb's version includes in-frame clones alone and lacks a portion of them. The sample contains 100,000 to 150,000 clones, about 90% of which appear only once. Sequencing used blood. The genes are TRBV6-4 and TRBJ1-2; D may be TRBD1 (6 bases). The source is a man younger than 30 in good health. CDR3 region: CASIHGGLTHTF. For the CDR3, the DNA is TGTGCCAGCATCCACGGGGGGCTGACCCACACCTTC.